This entry features one T cell receptor beta chain sequence. This sample was taken from a study of post-analysis software for immune sequencing data. Researchers reported that TCR beta cDNA libraries carried unique molecular identifiers. From approximately 0.95 to 9.8 million T cells, 400,000 to 650,000 cDNA molecules were obtained. TCRdb re-called the PCR reads with MiXCR, one entry per CDR3 protein. Of about 260,000 distinct CDR3 sequences in the sample, roughly a third were seen once. This receptor was identified in a girl between 10 and 17 years old with multiple sclerosis. The material sequenced was blood.

The CDR3 region is CASSFRGLATNEKLFF. CDR3 DNA sequence: TGTGCCAGCAGTTTCAGGGGGCTCGCAACTAATGAAAAACTGTTTTTT. This rearrangement joins TRBV6-5 to TRBJ1-4; 8 bases align to TRBD1. The CDR3 runs 16 residues. The germline V gene has CDR1 MNHEY and CDR2 SVGAGI. The ends lost 4 bases at V and 0 bases at J; junction bases unmatched: 4.